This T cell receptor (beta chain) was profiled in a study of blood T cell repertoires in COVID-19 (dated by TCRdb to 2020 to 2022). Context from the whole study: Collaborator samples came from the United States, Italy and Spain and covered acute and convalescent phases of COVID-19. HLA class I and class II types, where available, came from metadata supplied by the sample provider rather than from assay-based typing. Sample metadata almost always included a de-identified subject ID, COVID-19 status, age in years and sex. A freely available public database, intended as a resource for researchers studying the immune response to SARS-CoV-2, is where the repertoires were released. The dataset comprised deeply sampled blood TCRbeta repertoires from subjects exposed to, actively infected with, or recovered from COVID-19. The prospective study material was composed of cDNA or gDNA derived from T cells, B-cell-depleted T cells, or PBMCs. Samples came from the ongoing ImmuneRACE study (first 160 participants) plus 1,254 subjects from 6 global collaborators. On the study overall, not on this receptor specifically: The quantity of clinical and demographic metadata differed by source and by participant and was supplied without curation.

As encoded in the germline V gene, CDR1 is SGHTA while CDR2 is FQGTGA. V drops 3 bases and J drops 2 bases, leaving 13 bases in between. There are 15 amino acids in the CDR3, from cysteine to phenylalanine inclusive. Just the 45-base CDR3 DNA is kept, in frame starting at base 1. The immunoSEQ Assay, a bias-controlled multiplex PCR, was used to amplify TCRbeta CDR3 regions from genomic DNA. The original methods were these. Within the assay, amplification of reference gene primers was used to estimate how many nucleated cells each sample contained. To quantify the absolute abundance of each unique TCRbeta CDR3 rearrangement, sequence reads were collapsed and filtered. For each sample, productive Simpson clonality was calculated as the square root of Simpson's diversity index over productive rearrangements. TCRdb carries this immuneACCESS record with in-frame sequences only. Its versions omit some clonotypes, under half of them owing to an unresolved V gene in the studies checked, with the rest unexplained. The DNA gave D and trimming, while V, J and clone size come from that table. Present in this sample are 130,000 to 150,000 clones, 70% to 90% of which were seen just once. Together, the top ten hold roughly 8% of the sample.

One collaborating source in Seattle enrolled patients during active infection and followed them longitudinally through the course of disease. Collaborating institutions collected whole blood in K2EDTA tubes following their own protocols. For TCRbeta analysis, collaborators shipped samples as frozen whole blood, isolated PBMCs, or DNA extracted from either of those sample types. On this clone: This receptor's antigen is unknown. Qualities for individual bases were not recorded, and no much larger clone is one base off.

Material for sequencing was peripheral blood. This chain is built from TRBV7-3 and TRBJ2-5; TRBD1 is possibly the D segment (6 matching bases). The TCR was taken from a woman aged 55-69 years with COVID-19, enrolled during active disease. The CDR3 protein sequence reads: CASSFQGTTQETQYF. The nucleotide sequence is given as TGTGCCAGCAGCTTCCAGGGGACAACTCAAGAGACCCAGTACTTC.